These T cell receptor beta chains were read from a single sample in a study of blood T cell repertoires in COVID-19. Only in-frame clones appear in the TCRdb table, and some are missing; sequencing was by immunoSEQ multiplex PCR. Of 25,000 to 35,000 clones listed, around 91% are singletons. Specimen: peripheral blood. These receptors were taken from a man between 60 and 70 years old with active COVID-19. The CDR3 runs from the conserved cysteine through the conserved F or W. The order of the fields is D gene, CDR3 length, clone size, J gene, V gene, CDR3 protein, CDR3 DNA. The D gene is left open where the match is weak. Only some rows state a clone size, as once, few, many or a class for expanded clones.

TRBD2 | 17 | - | TRBJ2-3 | TRBV7-2 | CASSTRLAGALTDTQYF | TGTGCCAGCAGCACCCGACTAGCGGGGGCCCTCACAGATACGCAGTATTTT
TRBD1 | 17 | - | TRBJ1-2 | TRBV2 | CASSNRDLTGSYYGYTF | TGTGCCAGCAGCAATAGGGACCTGACAGGGAGTTACTATGGCTACACCTTC
- | 16 | - | TRBJ1-1 | TRBV9 | CASSVGGNLLNTEAFF | TGTGCCAGCAGCGTAGGCGGCAATCTATTGAACACTGAAGCTTTCTTT
- | 15 | - | TRBJ1-6 | TRBV3-1/TRBV3-2 | CASSLKRQGHSPLHF | TGTGCCAGCAGCCTAAAAAGGCAGGGTCATTCACCCCTCCACTTT
TRBD1 | 14 | - | TRBJ1-2 | TRBV6-6 | CASSPDRGRGGYTF | TGTGCCAGCAGTCCTGACAGGGGGCGAGGTGGCTACACCTTC
- | 14 | - | TRBJ1-1 | TRBV7-6 | CASSLKGDGTEAFF | TGTGCCAGCAGTCTTAAGGGGGACGGCACTGAAGCTTTCTTT
TRBD1 | 15 | - | TRBJ2-1 | TRBV11-2 | CASTPTGGVYNEQFF | TGTGCCAGCACCCCGACAGGGGGGGTATACAATGAGCAGTTCTTC
- | 13 | - | TRBJ1-2 | TRBV27 | CASSWAINYGYTF | TGTGCCAGCAGTTGGGCCATTAACTATGGCTACACCTTC
- | 12 | - | TRBJ2-2 | TRBV29-1 | CSALGQTGELFF | TGCAGCGCTTTGGGGCAAACCGGGGAGCTGTTTTTT
- | 12 | once | TRBJ2-7 | TRBV6-1 | CASSEQGYEQYF | TGTGCCAGCAGTGAACAGGGGTACGAGCAGTACTTC
TRBD2 | 16 | - | TRBJ2-3 | TRBV7-2 | CASSVSGGAYTDTQYF | TGTGCCAGCAGCGTTAGCGGGGGGGCCTACACAGATACGCAGTATTTT
- | 18 | - | TRBJ2-3 | TRBV10-3 | CAISDVGLRAPSTDTQYF | TGTGCCATCAGTGATGTTGGTTTGCGGGCCCCTAGCACAGATACGCAGTATTTT
- | 16 | - | TRBJ2-1 | TRBV7-2 | CASSPSWPRGSAEQFF | TGTGCCAGCAGCCCAAGCTGGCCAAGGGGCTCGGCTGAGCAGTTCTTC
- | 16 | - | TRBJ2-3 | TRBV5-6 | CASSPLSGLGTDTQYF | TGTGCCAGCAGCCCTCTGTCAGGGCTGGGCACAGATACGCAGTATTTT
TRBD2 | 15 | - | TRBJ2-5 | TRBV5-1 | CASSGPRDYRETQYF | TGCGCCAGCAGCGGGCCCCGGGACTATCGGGAGACCCAGTACTTC
- | 14 | few | TRBJ2-1 | TRBV2 | CASAKLGGSNEQFF | TGTGCCAGCGCAAAGCTCGGGGGAAGCAATGAGCAGTTCTTC
- | 13 | - | TRBJ2-7 | TRBV4-1 | CASSQAPSYEQYF | TGCGCCAGCAGCCAAGCCCCTTCTTACGAGCAGTACTTC
- | 15 | - | TRBJ1-5 | TRBV27 | CASSLYRASNQPQHF | TGTGCCAGCAGTTTATACAGGGCGAGCAATCAGCCCCAGCATTTT
- | 14 | - | TRBJ1-1 | TRBV4-3 | CASSLLEGRTEAFF | TGCGCCAGCAGCCTTCTGGAGGGGCGGACTGAAGCTTTCTTT
- | 14 | - | TRBJ2-7 | TRBV5-6 | CASSLELSGYEQYF | TGTGCCAGCAGCTTGGAATTGAGCGGCTACGAGCAGTACTTC
- | 12 | once | TRBJ2-1 | TRBV6-5 | CASSRAPNEQFF | TGTGCCAGCAGTCGAGCCCCCAATGAGCAGTTCTTC
- | 14 | - | TRBJ2-5 | TRBV18 | CASSPTSPAETQYF | TGTGCCAGCTCACCAACCAGTCCCGCCGAGACCCAGTACTTC
- | 13 | - | TRBJ1-2 | TRBV6-1 | CASSERGIYGYTF | TGTGCCAGCAGTGAGAGGGGGATCTATGGCTACACCTTC